Included here is one TCR beta chain sequence, with context. Its antigen is not identified. These data belong to a study of shared clonotypes between healthy human individuals. Study-level background: Researchers assigned three CD4 naive, three CD4 memory, two CD8 naive and one CD8 memory plate to each donor. Study outcomes and limitations: Naive subsets generally had larger estimated richness than memory subsets. Only blood was sampled, and tissue TCR repertoires likely differ from blood ones.

V gave up 8 bases and J gave up 2 bases, with 16 bases separating them. In germline, CDR1 is MNHEY, CDR2 SVGAGI. The CDR3 is 14 residues long. The deep-level immunoSEQ assay was used. TCRdb's table, derived via immunoSEQ multiplex PCR, lists solely in-frame clones and lacks some. Counted here are under 2,500,000 clones, 90% to 97% occurring once; the ten biggest clones make up roughly 0.13%. Sequencing was performed on naive CD4+ T cells sorted from blood. Subset reported: CD45RA+ positively selected. The receptor's source is a man aged 18 to 29 in good health. The rearrangement uses TRBV6-5 and TRBJ2-7; perhaps TRBD1 as D (6 bases). The CDR3 DNA reads as TGTGCCAGCGGGCGGACAGCTGGTACCTACGAGCAGTACTTC. Amino acids: CASGRTAGTYEQYF.